This T cell receptor beta chain is from a study of blood T cell repertoires in COVID-19. Clones were read by immunoSEQ multiplex PCR, and TCRdb kept only the in-frame ones, dropping some. This repertoire shows fewer than 70,000 clones, roughly four fifths found once; its top ten account for 8.5% to 10%. This clone showed up just a few times. V gave up 5 bases and J gave up 5 bases; unmatched junction bases: 7. This CDR3 contains 15 residues. Germline V gene sequence: CDR1 MNHEY, CDR2 SMNVEV (reference sequence). Sequencing was carried out using peripheral blood. The V call is TRBV27, the J call TRBJ2-1, with TRBD2 matching 9 bases. The sequence derives from an elderly woman with acute or convalescent COVID-19. The CDR3 bases are TGTGCCAGCAGTCTGCTAGCGGGATTTAACAATGAGCAGTTCTTC. This translates into CASSLLAGFNNEQFF.